A single sample is the source of the 8 T cell receptor beta chains below, sequenced in a study of blood T cells in healthy people across ages. The authors ran a second PCR of roughly 6 to 12 cycles using a sample-barcoded 5' primer and a J-beta primer mix. TCRdb passed the 5' RACE reads through MiXCR, listing each CDR3 protein once. The profile covers hundreds of thousands of distinct CDR3 sequences, with 40% to 50% appearing a single time and around 21% taken by the ten largest. The source material was blood. The receptors were sampled from a man in his sixties in good health.

This chain joins TRBV28 and TRBJ2-4; D might be TRBD2 (5 bases). The J call may be incorrect, as the DNA end agrees better with TRBJ2-7. This CDR3 is built from 13 residues. Germline CDR1 is MDHEN and CDR2 is SYDVKM. The CDR3 reads CASSLNGIYEQYF. The CDR3 DNA reads TGTGCCAGCAGTTTAAACGGGATCTACGAGCAGTACTTC.

This clonotype was found a few times. The rearrangement joins TRBV28 to TRBJ1-4; D gene unclear. CDR3 length: 14 residues. V was pared by 7 bases and J by 8 bases, with 17 bases between. CDR1 and CDR2 (germline): MDHEN, SYDVKM. CDR3 sequence: CASTPGGNSEKLFF. In DNA, the CDR3 is TGTGCCAGCACCCCGGGAGGGAATAGCGAAAAACTGTTTTTT. Filled out from reference TRBV28 and TRBJ1-4, the complete variable domain reads DVKVTQSSRYLVKRTGEKVFLECVQDMDHENMFWYRQDPGLGLRLIYFSYDVKMKEKGDIPEGYSVSREKKERFSLILESASTNQTSMYLCASTPGGNSEKLFFGSGTQLSVL.

This clonotype was seen a few times. This rearrangement joins TRBV29-1 to TRBJ1-1, with 8 bases identical to TRBD1. The ends lost 7 bases at V and 3 bases at J; junction bases unmatched: 4. Germline CDR1 is SQVTM and CDR2 is ANQGSEA. The CDR3 covers 12 residues. CDR3: CSARQGHTEAFF. CDR3 DNA sequence: TGCAGCGCTCGACAGGGGCACACTGAAGCTTTCTTT.

The chain links TRBV9 to TRBJ2-3; 14 nucleotides match TRBD2. The CDR3 contains 17 residues. Germline CDR1 is SGDLS and CDR2 is YYNGEE. V was pared by 3 bases and J by 6 bases, with 9 bases of the junction left unmatched. The CDR3 DNA is TGTGCCAGCAGCGCCCGACTAGCGGGGGGGCTCTCCGATACGCAGTATTTT. It translates to CASSARLAGGLSDTQYF.

Only one count was recorded for this clonotype. The chain joins TRBV28 to TRBJ2-2, with 11 bases matching TRBD1. V lost 6 bases, J lost 4 bases, and 7 bases stayed unmatched. The CDR3 is made up of 16 amino acids. Germline loops: CDR1 MDHEN, CDR2 SYDVKM. In DNA form, the CDR3 reads TGTGCCAGCAGCCGAGGACAGGGGGCTCGCACCGGGGAGCTGTTTTTT. Its protein is CASSRGQGARTGELFF.

The chain joins TRBV10-2 to TRBJ2-1; 8 bases fit TRBD2. Unmatched junction bases numbered 18, after V lost 10 bases and J lost 13 bases. CDR3 length: 14 amino acids. CDR1 and CDR2 (germline): WSHSY, SAAADI. CDR3 DNA: TGCGCCATCACCGAAGCGGGGGTCTATGAGACCCAGTTCTTC. This codes for CAITEAGVYETQFF.

The chain couples TRBV7-2 to TRBJ1-5, with 9 bases identical to TRBD1. The CDR3 runs to 14 residues. CDR1 is SGHTA and CDR2 is FQGNSA in the germline V gene. The J segment lost 5 bases and the V segment lost 4 bases, leaving 3 bases of the junction unmatched. The CDR3 sequence: CASSSGTGYQPQHF. The CDR3 DNA reads TGTGCCAGCAGCTCCGGGACAGGGTATCAGCCCCAGCATTTT. The full variable domain, with the rest looked up from reference TRBV7-2 and TRBJ1-5, is GAGVSQSPSNKVTEKGKDVELRCDPISGHTALYWYRQSLGQGLEFLIYFQGNSAPDKSGLPSDRFSAERTGGSVSTLTIQRTQQEDSAVYLCASSSGTGYQPQHFGDGTRLSIL.

This clonotype turned up a few times. The rearrangement uses TRBV3-1 and TRBJ2-4, with unresolved D. Trimming took 1 base from V and 0 from J, leaving 10 bases between them. This CDR3 is 16 amino acids long. Per the germline V gene, CDR1 is LGHDT and CDR2 is YNNKEL (reference sequence). For the CDR3, the DNA is TGTGCCAGCAGCCAAGTGGGAAACCTAGCCAAAAACATTCAGTACTTC. This encodes CASSQVGNLAKNIQYF.